This section outlines one T cell receptor beta chain sequence together with its context. Its matching antigen is unknown. Unmatched junction bases numbered 5, after V lost 5 bases and J lost 3 bases. Germline-derived CDR1 and CDR2 are DFQATT and SNEGSKA (reference sequence). The CDR3 covers 14 residues. These data originate in a study of blood T cells in healthy people across ages. Study-level findings and limits: When one million T cells were used, diversity estimates were thought to be underestimates. Higher diversity, along with more naive CD4+ cells, distinguished long-lived donors from aged donors. The donors' CMV status was not determined, possibly confounding changes in expanded clonotypes.

It was with a sample-barcoded 5' primer and a J-beta primer mix that a second PCR of roughly 7 to 11 cycles was run. A 12-random-nucleotide template-switch adaptor tagged each cDNA molecule. One entry per CDR3 protein results from TCRdb running MiXCR on the 5' RACE reads. The sample contains around 2 million distinct CDR3 sequences, around 42% of which appear only once. Sequencing input: blood. The source of this sequence is a human donor in good health. The gene calls are TRBV20-1 and TRBJ2-3; 10 bases map to TRBD2. This chain's CDR3 is CSAPAGGMTDTQYF. CDR3 DNA sequence: TGCAGTGCTCCAGCGGGGGGGATGACAGATACGCAGTATTTT.